The rows below give T cell receptor beta chains drawn from one sample of a study of blood T cell repertoires in COVID-19. The method was immunoSEQ multiplex PCR; TCRdb's version includes in-frame clones alone and lacks a portion of them. The table shows about 42,000 clones, with about 91% occurring only once. Material: peripheral blood. The source is a human donor in a cohort sampled during active COVID-19. The CDR3 runs from the conserved cysteine through the conserved F or W. The D gene is left open where the match is weak. Clone size is shown for a subset of rows, as once, few, many or a class of expanded clone.

clone size: -
V gene: TRBV6-2/TRBV6-3
J gene: TRBJ2-7
D gene: -
CDR3 protein: CASSYPTGREQYF
CDR3 DNA: TGTGCCAGCAGTTACCCGACAGGACGCGAGCAGTACTTC

clone size: -
V gene: TRBV4-2
J gene: TRBJ2-3
D gene: TRBD2
CDR3 protein: CASSGAGLASSTDTQYF
CDR3 DNA: TGTGCCAGCAGCGGAGCGGGACTAGCGTCTAGCACAGATACGCAGTATTTT

clone size: -
V gene: TRBV9
J gene: TRBJ2-3
D gene: TRBD1
CDR3 protein: CASSVDRATDTQYF
CDR3 DNA: TGTGCCAGCAGCGTGGACAGGGCCACAGATACGCAGTATTTT

clone size: -
V gene: TRBV27
J gene: TRBJ2-3
D gene: TRBD1
CDR3 protein: CASSYSGGPDTQYF
CDR3 DNA: TGTGCCAGCAGTTACTCAGGGGGCCCAGATACGCAGTATTTT

clone size: -
V gene: TRBV28
J gene: TRBJ2-7
D gene: -
CDR3 protein: CASSPTGESYEQYF
CDR3 DNA: TGTGCCAGCAGTCCGACAGGTGAATCCTACGAGCAGTACTTC

clone size: -
V gene: TRBV5-5
J gene: TRBJ2-7
D gene: TRBD1
CDR3 protein: CASSLDRDYEQYF
CDR3 DNA: TGTGCCAGCAGCTTAGACAGGGACTACGAGCAGTACTTC

clone size: -
V gene: TRBV9
J gene: TRBJ2-7
D gene: TRBD2
CDR3 protein: CASSDRLAERGEQYF
CDR3 DNA: TGTGCCAGCAGCGACCGACTAGCGGAAAGGGGCGAGCAGTACTTC

clone size: few
V gene: TRBV6-1
J gene: TRBJ1-2
D gene: TRBD1
CDR3 protein: CASSESRTGVFYGYTF
CDR3 DNA: TGTGCCAGCAGTGAATCCCGGACAGGGGTATTCTATGGCTACACCTTC

clone size: -
V gene: TRBV3-1/TRBV3-2
J gene: TRBJ2-1
D gene: TRBD2
CDR3 protein: CASSQGTRLAGEDEQFF
CDR3 DNA: TGTGCCAGCAGCCAAGGAACCAGACTAGCGGGAGAGGATGAGCAGTTCTTC

clone size: -
V gene: TRBV3-1/TRBV3-2
J gene: TRBJ2-3
D gene: TRBD2
CDR3 protein: CASSQDQRGPLTDTQYF
CDR3 DNA: TGTGCCAGCAGCCAAGATCAGCGGGGACCGCTCACAGATACGCAGTATTTT

clone size: -
V gene: TRBV4-1
J gene: TRBJ1-5
D gene: -
CDR3 protein: CASSQVEGQPQHF
CDR3 DNA: TGCGCCAGCAGCCAAGTTGAGGGTCAGCCCCAGCATTTT

clone size: few
V gene: TRBV3-1/TRBV3-2
J gene: TRBJ1-1
D gene: -
CDR3 protein: CASSPGQSEAFF
CDR3 DNA: TGTGCCAGCAGCCCCGGACAGAGTGAAGCTTTCTTT

clone size: -
V gene: TRBV5-1
J gene: TRBJ1-6
D gene: -
CDR3 protein: CASSLPERGSPLHF
CDR3 DNA: TGCGCCAGCAGCTTGCCAGAGAGAGGATCACCCCTCCACTTT

clone size: -
V gene: TRBV5-1
J gene: TRBJ2-5
D gene: TRBD2
CDR3 protein: CASSLETGTRETQYF
CDR3 DNA: TGCGCCAGCAGCTTGGAGACGGGGACTAGAGAGACCCAGTACTTC

clone size: few
V gene: TRBV6-5
J gene: TRBJ1-5
D gene: TRBD1
CDR3 protein: CASRGQGYQPQHF
CDR3 DNA: TGTGCCAGCAGGGGACAGGGTTATCAGCCCCAGCATTTT

clone size: -
V gene: TRBV7-9
J gene: TRBJ2-3
D gene: TRBD2
CDR3 protein: CASSSRTSGLSTDTQYF
CDR3 DNA: TGTGCCAGCAGCTCCCGGACTAGCGGTCTAAGCACAGATACGCAGTATTTT

clone size: -
V gene: TRBV4-3
J gene: TRBJ2-1
D gene: TRBD2
CDR3 protein: CASSQEVLAGVLGSYNEQFF
CDR3 DNA: TGCGCCAGCAGCCAAGAGGTTCTAGCGGGGGTCTTGGGGTCCTACAATGAGCAGTTCTTC

clone size: -
V gene: TRBV20-1
J gene: TRBJ2-1
D gene: TRBD1
CDR3 protein: CSANRGNEQFF
CDR3 DNA: TGCAGTGCTAACAGGGGGAATGAGCAGTTCTTC

clone size: once
V gene: TRBV13
J gene: TRBJ1-1
D gene: TRBD1
CDR3 protein: CASSLRTGLMNTEAFF
CDR3 DNA: TGTGCCAGCAGCTTAAGGACAGGGCTTATGAACACTGAAGCTTTCTTT

clone size: -
V gene: TRBV7-9
J gene: TRBJ1-6
D gene: -
CDR3 protein: CASSSSRDFSSPLHF
CDR3 DNA: TGTGCCAGCAGCTCATCAAGGGACTTTAGCTCACCCCTCCACTTT

clone size: -
V gene: TRBV4-1
J gene: TRBJ1-2
D gene: -
CDR3 protein: CASSQVVRVVGDNYGYTF
CDR3 DNA: TGCGCCAGCAGCCAGGTTGTCCGGGTGGTCGGGGATAACTATGGCTACACCTTC

clone size: few
V gene: TRBV19
J gene: TRBJ1-2
D gene: -
CDR3 protein: CASSRQKSYGYTF
CDR3 DNA: TGTGCCAGTAGTCGACAGAAATCCTATGGCTACACCTTC

clone size: -
V gene: TRBV5-6
J gene: TRBJ2-1
D gene: TRBD2
CDR3 protein: CASSFRLAGNNEQFF
CDR3 DNA: TGTGCCAGCAGCTTTAGGCTAGCGGGAAACAATGAGCAGTTCTTC

clone size: -
V gene: TRBV2
J gene: TRBJ2-5
D gene: TRBD1
CDR3 protein: CASKARGQQETQYF
CDR3 DNA: TGTGCCAGCAAGGCCAGGGGACAGCAAGAGACCCAGTACTTC

clone size: -
V gene: TRBV11-2
J gene: TRBJ2-3
D gene: TRBD2
CDR3 protein: CASSPPGGAGWGTDTQYF
CDR3 DNA: TGTGCCAGCAGCCCACCCGGGGGGGCGGGCTGGGGCACAGATACGCAGTATTTT

clone size: -
V gene: TRBV7-6
J gene: TRBJ2-2
D gene: TRBD2
CDR3 protein: CASSLIPRGADTGELFF
CDR3 DNA: TGTGCCAGCAGCTTAATACCGCGGGGGGCAGACACCGGGGAGCTGTTTTTT

clone size: -
V gene: TRBV5-1
J gene: TRBJ2-3
D gene: -
CDR3 protein: CASTQYSLASTDTQYF
CDR3 DNA: TGCGCCAGCACCCAATACTCCCTCGCTAGCACAGATACGCAGTATTTT

clone size: -
V gene: TRBV24-1
J gene: TRBJ1-2
D gene: -
CDR3 protein: CATSDSARAYGYTF
CDR3 DNA: TGTGCCACCAGTGATTCCGCCAGGGCCTATGGCTACACCTTC

clone size: once
V gene: TRBV10-3
J gene: TRBJ2-1
D gene: TRBD1
CDR3 protein: CAIRTGSYNEQFF
CDR3 DNA: TGTGCCATCAGGACAGGGTCCTACAATGAGCAGTTCTTC

clone size: -
V gene: TRBV6-5
J gene: TRBJ1-5
D gene: -
CDR3 protein: CASWSGQTNQPQHF
CDR3 DNA: TGTGCCAGCTGGTCAGGACAGACCAATCAGCCCCAGCATTTT

clone size: -
V gene: TRBV5-1
J gene: TRBJ2-3
D gene: TRBD2
CDR3 protein: CASSRAPGLAGGSSTDTQYF
CDR3 DNA: TGCGCCAGCAGCCGAGCCCCTGGACTAGCGGGGGGGTCTAGCACAGATACGCAGTATTTT

clone size: few
V gene: TRBV4-2
J gene: TRBJ2-2
D gene: TRBD2
CDR3 protein: CASSQEWTSGSGELFF
CDR3 DNA: TGTGCCAGCAGCCAAGAGTGGACTAGCGGGTCCGGGGAGCTGTTTTTT